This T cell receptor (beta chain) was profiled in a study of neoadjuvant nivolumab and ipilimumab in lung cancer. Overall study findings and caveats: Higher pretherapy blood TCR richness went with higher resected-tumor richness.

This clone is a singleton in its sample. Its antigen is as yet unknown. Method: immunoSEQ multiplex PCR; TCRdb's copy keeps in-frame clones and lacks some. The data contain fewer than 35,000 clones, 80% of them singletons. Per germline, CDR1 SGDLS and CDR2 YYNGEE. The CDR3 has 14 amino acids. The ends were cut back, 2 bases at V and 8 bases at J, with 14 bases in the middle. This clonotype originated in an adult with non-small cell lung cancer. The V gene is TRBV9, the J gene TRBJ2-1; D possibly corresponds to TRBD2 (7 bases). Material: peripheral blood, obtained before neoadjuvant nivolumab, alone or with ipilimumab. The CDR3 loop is CASSVWGGLDEQFF. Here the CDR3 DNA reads TGTGCCAGCAGCGTCTGGGGGGGCCTGGATGAGCAGTTCTTC.